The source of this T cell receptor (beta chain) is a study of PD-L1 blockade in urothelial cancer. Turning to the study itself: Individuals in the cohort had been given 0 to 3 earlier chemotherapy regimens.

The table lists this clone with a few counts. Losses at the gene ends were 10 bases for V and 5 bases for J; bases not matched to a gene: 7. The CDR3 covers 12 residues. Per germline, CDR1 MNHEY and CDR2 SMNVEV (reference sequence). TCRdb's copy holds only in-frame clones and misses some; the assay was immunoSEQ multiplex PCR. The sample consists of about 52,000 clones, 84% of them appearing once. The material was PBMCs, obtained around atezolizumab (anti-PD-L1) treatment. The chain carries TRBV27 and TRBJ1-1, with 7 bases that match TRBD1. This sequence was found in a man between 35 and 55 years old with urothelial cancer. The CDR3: CATSSGGTEAFF. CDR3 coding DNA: TGTGCCACTAGTTCAGGGGGGACTGAAGCTTTCTTT.